This T cell receptor (beta chain) was identified during a study of T cells after yellow fever vaccination. Study at large: Low-cell-number fractions underwent preparation using SMART-Seq v4 Ultra Low Input.

This clonotype was counted only a few times. Its antigen remains unidentified. CDR3 length: 16 residues. Study outcomes and limitations: A secondary response was less intense yet reached its peak sooner, at day 5 versus 15.

UMIs and a universal primer site were added when TCR cDNA was made by 5'RACE template switching. TCRdb reprocessed the 5' RACE reads via MiXCR and lists one record per CDR3 protein. The repertoire holds some 240,000 distinct CDR3 sequences, with 3.6% as singletons. The chain has TRBV12-2 and TRBJ2-5; the DNA was not compared with TRBD1, the D call given in the table. TRBV12-2 corresponds to a pseudogene. This receptor was identified in a man aged 18 to 30 who received the YFV17D yellow fever vaccine. The sample was PBMCs, taken 15 days after the yellow fever booster vaccination. CDR3 residues: CASRLVRDTGEETQYF. The CDR3 nucleotides read TGTGCAAGTCGCTTAGTCCGGGATACTGGGGAAGAGACCCAGTACTTC.